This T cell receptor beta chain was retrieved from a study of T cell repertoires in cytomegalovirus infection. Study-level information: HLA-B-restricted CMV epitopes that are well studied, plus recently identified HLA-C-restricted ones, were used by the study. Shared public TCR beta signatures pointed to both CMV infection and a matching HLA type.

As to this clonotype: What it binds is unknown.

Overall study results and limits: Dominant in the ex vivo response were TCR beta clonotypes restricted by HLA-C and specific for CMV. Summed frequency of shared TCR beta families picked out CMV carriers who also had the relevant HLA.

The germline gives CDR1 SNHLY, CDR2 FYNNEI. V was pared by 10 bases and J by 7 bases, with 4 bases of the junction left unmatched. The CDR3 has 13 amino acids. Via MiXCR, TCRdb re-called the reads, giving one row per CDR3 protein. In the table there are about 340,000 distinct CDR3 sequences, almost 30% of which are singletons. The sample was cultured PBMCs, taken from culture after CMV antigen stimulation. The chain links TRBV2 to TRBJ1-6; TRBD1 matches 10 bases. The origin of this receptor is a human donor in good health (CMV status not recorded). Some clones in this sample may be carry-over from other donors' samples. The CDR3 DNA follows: TGTGCCAACAGACAGGGGGCGAATTCACCCCTCCACTTT. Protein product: CANRQGANSPLHF. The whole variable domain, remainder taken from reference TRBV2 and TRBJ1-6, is EPEVTQTPSHQVTQMGQEVILRCVPISNHLYFYWYRQILGQKVEFLVSFYNNEISEKSEIFDDQFSVERPDGSNFTLKIRSTKLEDSAMYFCANRQGANSPLHFGNGTRLTVT.